This entry features one TCR beta chain sequence. Researchers ran the PCR with 60 Vbeta and 13 Jbeta primers. Per the original data handling: An analysis that came later counted 77 million or so unique TCR beta chains, approximately 10 million shared. Sequenced by immunoSEQ multiplex PCR; TCRdb stores in-frame clones only, minus some. That table is the source of V, J and clone size, and D and trimming were worked out from the DNA. The repertoire holds roughly 150,000 clones, with approximately 79% as singletons. CDR1 is SGHTA, CDR2 FQGNSA, per germline. The CDR3 extends over 15 amino acids. V dropped 5 bases and J dropped 2; count of bases not matched to a gene: 4. This sample was included in a study of cytomegalovirus exposure and HLA in healthy donors. Study as a whole: Earlier results showed roughly 120 million unique TCR beta sequences derived from roughly 180 million T cells.

This clonotype originated in a male donor in good health and CMV-seronegative. J is TRBJ1-5 and V is TRBV7-2, with TRBD1 identical over 9 bases. What was sequenced was PBMCs. CDR3 loop: CASSLRQGGNQPQHF. The DNA for the CDR3 is TGTGCCAGCAGCCTACGACAGGGGGGCAATCAGCCCCAGCATTTT. Complete variable domain (other parts from reference TRBV7-2 and TRBJ1-5): GAGVSQSPSNKVTEKGKDVELRCDPISGHTALYWYRQSLGQGLEFLIYFQGNSAPDKSGLPSDRFSAERTGGSVSTLTIQRTQQEDSAVYLCASSLRQGGNQPQHFGDGTRLSIL.